This TCR beta chain stems from a study of blood T cell repertoires in COVID-19. Whole-study context: In each case, the material was cDNA or gDNA derived from T cells, B-cell-depleted T cells, or PBMCs.

Original methodology: Using reference gene primer amplification, nucleated cell counts were estimated. The repertoire was sequenced with immunoSEQ multiplex PCR; TCRdb's copy has only in-frame clones and lacks some. V and J calls and clone size come straight from that table; D and trimming were deduced from the DNA. This sample has 98,000 or so clones, with around four fifths found just once. CDR1 is SGHAT and CDR2 is FQNNGV in the germline V gene. CDR3 length: 18 residues. J was trimmed by 9 bases and V by 6 bases; bases with no gene match: 15. The sequence came from a woman in her 70s with acute or convalescent COVID-19. The chain joins TRBV11-2 to TRBJ2-1; 15 nucleotides align to TRBD2. The specimen sequenced was peripheral blood. The CDR3 protein is CASRQPGLAGGFGREQFF. In nucleotides, the CDR3 is TGTGCCAGCAGGCAGCCGGGACTAGCGGGGGGTTTCGGACGTGAGCAGTTCTTC.